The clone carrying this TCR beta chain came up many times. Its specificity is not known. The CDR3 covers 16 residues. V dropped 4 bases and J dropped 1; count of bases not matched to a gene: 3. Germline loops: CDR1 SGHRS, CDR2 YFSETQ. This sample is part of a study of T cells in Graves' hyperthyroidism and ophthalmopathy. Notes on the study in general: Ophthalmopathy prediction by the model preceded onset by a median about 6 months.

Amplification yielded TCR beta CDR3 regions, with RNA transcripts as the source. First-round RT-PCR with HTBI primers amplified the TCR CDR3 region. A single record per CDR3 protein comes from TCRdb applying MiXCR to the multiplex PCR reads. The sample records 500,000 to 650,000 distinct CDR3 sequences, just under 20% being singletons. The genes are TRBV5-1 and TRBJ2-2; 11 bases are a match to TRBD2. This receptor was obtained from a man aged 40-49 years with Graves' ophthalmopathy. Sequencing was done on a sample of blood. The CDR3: CASSPGLAGNTGELFF. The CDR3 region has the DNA TGCGCCAGCAGCCCAGGACTAGCGGGGAACACCGGGGAGCTGTTTTTT.